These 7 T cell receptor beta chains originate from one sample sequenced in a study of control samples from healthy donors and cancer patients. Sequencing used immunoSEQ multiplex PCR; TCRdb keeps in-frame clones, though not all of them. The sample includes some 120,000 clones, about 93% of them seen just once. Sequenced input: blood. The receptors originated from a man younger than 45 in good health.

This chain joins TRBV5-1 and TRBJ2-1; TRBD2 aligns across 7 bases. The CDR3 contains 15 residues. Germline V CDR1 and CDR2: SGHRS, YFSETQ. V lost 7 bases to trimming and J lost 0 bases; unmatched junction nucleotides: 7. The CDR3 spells CASGREGSSYNEQFF. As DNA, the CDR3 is TGCGCCAGCGGGAGGGAGGGAAGCTCCTACAATGAGCAGTTCTTC.

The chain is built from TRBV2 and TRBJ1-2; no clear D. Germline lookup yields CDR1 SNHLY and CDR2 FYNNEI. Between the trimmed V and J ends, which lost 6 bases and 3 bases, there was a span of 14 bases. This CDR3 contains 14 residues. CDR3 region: CASRREFLDYGYTF. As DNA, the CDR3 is TGTGCCAGCAGGAGAGAGTTTCTCGACTATGGCTACACCTTC.

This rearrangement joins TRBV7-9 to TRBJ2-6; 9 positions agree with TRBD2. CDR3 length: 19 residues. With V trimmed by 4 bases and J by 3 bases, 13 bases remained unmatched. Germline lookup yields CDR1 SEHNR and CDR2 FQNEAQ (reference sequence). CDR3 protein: CASSSPFGGGAGGANVLTF. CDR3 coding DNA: TGTGCCAGCAGCTCCCCCTTCGGCGGGGGGGCAGGTGGGGCCAACGTCCTGACTTTC.

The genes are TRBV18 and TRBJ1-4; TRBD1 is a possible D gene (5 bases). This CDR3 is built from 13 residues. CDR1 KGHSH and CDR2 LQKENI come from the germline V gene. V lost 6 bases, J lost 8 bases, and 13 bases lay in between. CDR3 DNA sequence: TGTGCCAGCTCCCCGGGGACGAAAGAAAAACTGTTTTTT. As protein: CASSPGTKEKLFF.

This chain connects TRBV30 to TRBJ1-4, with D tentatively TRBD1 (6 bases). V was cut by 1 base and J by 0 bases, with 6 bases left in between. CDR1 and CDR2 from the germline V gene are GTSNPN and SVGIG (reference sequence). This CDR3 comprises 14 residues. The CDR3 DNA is TGTGCCTGGAGTGGGACAGCAACTAATGAAAAACTGTTTTTT. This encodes CAWSGTATNEKLFF.

CDR3 bases: TGTGCCGGGGCCCCCGGGGCACCTAGCAATCAGCCCCAGCATTTT. Translating it yields CAGAPGAPSNQPQHF. This sequence joins TRBV28 and TRBJ1-5, with D possibly being TRBD1 (5 bases). CDR3 size: 15 residues. Trimming pared 11 bases from V and 0 bases from J, leaving 17 bases between. Germline CDR1 reads MDHEN; CDR2 reads SYDVKM.

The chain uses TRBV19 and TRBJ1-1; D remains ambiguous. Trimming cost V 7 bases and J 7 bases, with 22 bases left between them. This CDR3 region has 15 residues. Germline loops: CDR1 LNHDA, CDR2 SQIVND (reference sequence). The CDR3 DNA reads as TGTGCCAGTACCAAGGGAAACAGACTAGACGGTGAAGCTTTCTTT. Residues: CASTKGNRLDGEAFF.